This T cell receptor beta chain was retrieved from a study of human T cells and chemical hapten exposure. Under the authors' procedure: A per-sample median of about 100,000 TCRs was observed, with counts ranging from roughly 20,000 to 750,000. TCRdb independently ran MiXCR on the RACE reads; one entry per CDR3 protein. These V and J calls derive from TCRdb rather than the authors' analysis. The table shows about 120,000 distinct CDR3 sequences, with approximately 15% occurring only once. This CDR3 is built from 15 residues. CDR1 is SGHVS and CDR2 is FNYEAQ in the germline V gene. Trimming took off 5 bases at V and 4 bases at J, with 14 bases between the two ends. The sample's time point: patch test 1, 2 weeks after DPC sensitization. Treatment described: therapeutic diphenylcyclopropenone sensitization with weekly scalp DPC. The total RNA was obtained from whole blood that was not fractionated.

The origin of this receptor is a man between 18 and 29 years old with alopecia areata. Some clones in this sample may be carry-over from other donors' samples. The chain combines TRBV7-6 with TRBJ2-2, with D possibly being TRBD2 (5 bases). Sample: whole blood, taken in connection with sensitization to the hapten diphenylcyclopropenone (DPC). This CDR3 reads CASSPGGLSTGELFF. In nucleotides, the CDR3 is TGTGCCAGCAGCCCAGGAGGCCTAAGCACCGGGGAGCTGTTTTTT.